A selection of T cell receptor beta chains follows, all from one sample in a study of blood T cells in healthy people across ages. MiXCR, run by TCRdb on the 5' RACE reads, gives a single entry per CDR3 protein. The repertoire has 700,000 to 900,000 distinct CDR3 sequences, about 26% of them found once; the top ten carry about 2.9%. The same sample was also studied in work on T cells of mothers and their children.

The sample taken for sequencing was blood. The receptors stem from a boy between 5 and 17 years old in good health. CDR3s include the opening cysteine and the closing phenylalanine or tryptophan. A D gene is named only where the DNA matches it firmly. Expanded clones are given a class, and other clones once, few, many or no size at all.

TRBJ2-2,few,TRBV5-1,NA,CASIGSPNTGEPFF,TGCGCCAGCATTGGCAGTCCGAACACCGGGGAGCCGTTTTTT
TRBJ1-1,NA,TRBV29-1,NA,CSVEGNRNTEAFF,TGCAGCGTTGAAGGGAACAGGAACACTGAAGCTTTCTTT
TRBJ2-1,NA,TRBV14,NA,CASSQVEAISSYNEQFF,TGTGCCAGCAGCCAAGTTGAGGCCATAAGCTCCTACAATGAGCAGTTCTTC
TRBJ1-2,NA,TRBV6-2/TRBV6-3,NA,CASSYSISNYGYTF,TGTGCCAGCAGTTACTCGATATCTAACTATGGCTACACCTTC
TRBJ1-4,few,TRBV5-1,NA,CASSQGVGAWDEKLFF,TGCGCCAGCAGCCAAGGGGTCGGAGCCTGGGACGAAAAACTGTTTTTT
TRBJ2-5,NA,TRBV30,NA,CAWSRGEETQYF,TGTGCCTGGAGTCGAGGGGAAGAGACCCAGTACTTC
TRBJ2-5,NA,TRBV6-5,NA,CASSRRPGSQETQYF,TGTGCCAGCAGCCGACGACCGGGAAGCCAAGAGACCCAGTACTTC
TRBJ1-2,few,TRBV5-1,NA,CASSFEGDGYTF,TGCGCCAGCAGCTTCGAGGGCGATGGCTACACCTTC
TRBJ1-4,few,TRBV28,NA,CASLPGSREKLFF,TGTGCCAGCCTACCCGGGTCCCGGGAAAAACTGTTTTTT
TRBJ2-1,NA,TRBV5-1,NA,CASSPTDGYNEQFF,TGCGCCAGCAGCCCGACGGACGGATACAATGAGCAGTTCTTC
TRBJ1-4,few,TRBV3-1,TRBD1,CASSQDFRGTASNEKLFF,TGTGCCAGCAGCCAAGATTTTAGAGGGACAGCATCTAATGAAAAACTGTTTTTT
TRBJ2-2,NA,TRBV29-1,TRBD1,CSALRDSTGELFF,TGCAGCGCGCTCCGGGACAGCACCGGGGAGCTGTTTTTT
TRBJ2-2,NA,TRBV12-5,NA,CASGFAVSNTGELFF,TGTGCTAGTGGTTTCGCGGTATCCAACACCGGGGAGCTGTTTTTT
TRBJ2-6,few,TRBV7-2,TRBD2,CASSLRGGLSGANVLTF,TGTGCCAGCAGCTTACGCGGGGGTCTCTCTGGGGCCAACGTCCTGACTTTC
TRBJ2-1,few,TRBV27,NA,CASSLRSLSSYNEQFF,TGTGCCAGCAGTTTACGTTCTTTGAGCTCCTACAATGAGCAGTTCTTC
TRBJ1-1,NA,TRBV5-1,NA,CASSLRQWTEAFF,TGCGCCAGCAGCTTGCGGCAGTGGACTGAAGCTTTCTTT
TRBJ2-5,NA,TRBV5-1,NA,CASSLGGGSQETQYF,TGCGCCAGCAGCTTGGGAGGGGGATCACAAGAGACCCAGTACTTC